The following is a T cell receptor (beta chain) sequence with its context. The target antigen is unknown. These data come from a study of T-cell reconstitution after alpha-beta-depleted transplantation in children. Construction of the TCRbeta library involved unique molecular identifiers. TCRdb used MiXCR to reprocess the PCR reads, holding one entry per CDR3 protein. The profile shows about 460,000 distinct CDR3 sequences, roughly an eighth of them singletons. This CDR3 contains 14 residues. Germline V CDR1 and CDR2: SGHTA, FQGNSA. The trim removed 5 bases at V and 6 bases at J, leaving 6 bases unmatched. Study-wide results and limits: It was surviving recipient T cells and thymic progenitors that gave some patients high TCRbeta diversity at day 60. Once a year had passed after transplant, T-cell counts and diversity came mostly from newly produced T cells.

The receptor was isolated from a female patient aged 2 to 10 who had a stem cell transplant for aplastic anemia, so the T cells may come from the graft donor. Sequenced material: PBMCs, mostly from graft donor cells, taken 180 days after TCRalphabeta/CD19-depleted stem cell transplant. The chain carries TRBV7-2 and TRBJ2-1; 8 nucleotides line up with TRBD2. Here the CDR3 reads CASSPGTRGNEQFF. The CDR3 nucleotides read TGTGCCAGCAGCCCAGGGACTAGAGGCAATGAGCAGTTCTTC.